This T cell receptor (beta chain) was profiled in a study of blood T cell repertoires in COVID-19. Study as a whole: T cells, B-cell-depleted T cells, or PBMCs provided the cDNA or gDNA that served as material.

Per the original methods: Counts of nucleated cells, estimated from reference gene primer amplification, were obtained. Assay: immunoSEQ multiplex PCR; the TCRdb copy retains only in-frame clones and omits some. Clone size and V and J calls were adopted from that table, with D and trimming inferred from the DNA. The sample holds about 190,000 clones, 85% to 90% seen once. Germline CDR1 and CDR2: SGHVS and FNYEAQ. The CDR3 covers 15 residues. With 4 bases clipped from V and 6 bases from J, the junction kept 8 bases outside the gene matches. Material: peripheral blood. The TCR comes from a man aged 50-59 years with acute or convalescent COVID-19. The chain joins TRBV7-6 to TRBJ2-2, with 7 bases matching TRBD2. CDR3 coding DNA: TGTGCCAGCAGCTCCGGGGGGTTAAATTCCGGGGAGCTGTTTTTT. This encodes CASSSGGLNSGELFF. Together with reference TRBV7-6 and TRBJ2-2, the CDR3 gives the full variable domain: GAGVSQSPRYKVTKRGQDVALRCDPISGHVSLYWYRQALGQGPEFLTYFNYEAQQDKSGLPNDRFSAERPEGSISTLTIQRTEQRDSAMYRCASSSGGLNSGELFFGEGSRLTVL.